The sequence of this TCR beta chain was determined in a study of blood T cell repertoires in COVID-19 (dated by TCRdb to about 2020). A note on the overall study: Samples covering the acute and convalescent phases of COVID-19 were provided by collaborators in the United States, Italy and Spain. Deeply sampled blood TCRbeta repertoires from subjects exposed to, actively infected with, or recovered from COVID-19 were included in the dataset. The repertoires were released in a freely available public database intended as a resource for research on the immune response to SARS-CoV-2. The prospective study material was composed of cDNA or gDNA derived from T cells, B-cell-depleted T cells, or PBMCs. Where available, HLA class I and class II types were obtained from metadata supplied by the sample provider rather than from assay-based typing. A de-identified subject ID, COVID-19 status, age in years and sex were almost always included in the sample metadata. Samples came from the ongoing ImmuneRACE study (first 160 participants) plus 1,254 subjects from 6 global collaborators. Overall study results and their limits: Clinical and demographic metadata were provided uncurated, with the amount varying by source and participant.

Collaborating institutions collected whole blood in K2EDTA tubes following their own protocols. For TCRbeta analysis, collaborator samples were shipped as frozen whole blood, as isolated PBMCs, or as DNA extracted from either sample type. V ends up 5 bases short and J 4 bases short, with an unmatched junction base count of 8. The cysteine opens and the phenylalanine closes a CDR3 of 17 amino acids. Of the read, only the CDR3 DNA is kept; its 51 bases are in frame from base 1. The germline V gene (reference sequence) supplies CDR1 LNHDA and CDR2 SQIVND. About this clone: Its antigen is unknown. Qualities for individual bases were not recorded, and no much larger clone is one base off.

The immunoSEQ Assay, a bias-controlled multiplex PCR, was used to amplify TCRbeta CDR3 regions from genomic DNA. In the authors' own workflow: The number of nucleated cells in each sample was estimated by amplification of reference gene primers within the assay. To quantify the absolute abundance of each unique TCRbeta CDR3 rearrangement, sequence reads were collapsed and filtered. For each sample, productive Simpson clonality was calculated by taking the square root of Simpson's diversity index across productive rearrangements. TCRdb retrieved this table from immuneACCESS and kept in-frame rearrangements only. Not all clones are present; in checked studies, unresolved V genes account for under half, and no reason is known for the remainder. V and J calls and clone size are as listed in that table; D and trimming were resolved from the DNA. Present in this sample are roughly 200,000 clones, about 85% of which were seen just once. About 1.7% of the sample rests with the top ten.

Specimen: peripheral blood. The chain was built from TRBV19 and TRBJ2-5, and 15 junction bases match TRBD2. This receptor was obtained from a man aged 65-85 years with acute or convalescent COVID-19. The sequenced DNA: TGTGCCAGTAGTCAATCGGGACTAGCGGGAGGTGGAGAGACCCAGTACTTC. It specifies CASSQSGLAGGGETQYF.